This T cell receptor (beta chain) came from a study of cytomegalovirus exposure and HLA in healthy donors. General observations from the study: Among TCR beta chains of equal frequency, HLA-associated ones were more clonally expanded in a later analysis. TRBV6-2, TRBV6-3 and some other V segments were unresolvable in 87-base-pair reads.

This clone was counted only a few times. The antigen is undetermined. The CDR3 is made up of 13 amino acids. Germline loops: CDR1 SGHAT, CDR2 FQDESV (reference sequence). Trimming cost V 5 bases and J 4 bases, with 11 bases left between them. Amplification used 60 Vbeta primers and 13 Jbeta primers. Using immunoSEQ multiplex PCR, the repertoire was profiled, and TCRdb retains in-frame clones only, with some absent. Among roughly 190,000 clones listed, roughly 80% were seen once. The chain links TRBV11-1 to TRBJ1-1; the D gene is possibly TRBD1 (6 bases). The specimen was PBMCs. The clonotype comes from a woman aged 18-29 years in good health and CMV-seronegative. The CDR3 is CASSQRQATEAFF. In nucleotides, the CDR3 is TGTGCCAGCAGCCAAAGACAGGCCACTGAAGCTTTCTTT.